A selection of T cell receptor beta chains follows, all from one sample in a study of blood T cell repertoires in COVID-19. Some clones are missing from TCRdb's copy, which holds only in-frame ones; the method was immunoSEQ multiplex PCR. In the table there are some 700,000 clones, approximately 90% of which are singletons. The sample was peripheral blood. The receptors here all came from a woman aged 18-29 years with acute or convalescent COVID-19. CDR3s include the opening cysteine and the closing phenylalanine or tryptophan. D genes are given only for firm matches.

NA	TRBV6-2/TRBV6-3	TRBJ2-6	CASSYSIRRTGANVLTF	TGTGCCAGCAGTTACTCAATCCGGCGGACTGGGGCCAACGTCCTGACTTTC
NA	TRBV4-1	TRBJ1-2	CASSQEGTGPNYGYTF	TGCGCCAGCAGCCAAGAAGGCACAGGCCCTAACTATGGCTACACCTTC
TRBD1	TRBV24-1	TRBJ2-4	CATSDSSTTDRGDPNIQYF	TGTGCCACCAGTGATTCCTCTACAACGGACAGGGGAGATCCCAACATTCAGTACTTC
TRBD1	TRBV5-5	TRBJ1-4	CASSFGGQNEKLFF	TGTGCCAGCAGCTTTGGGGGACAGAATGAAAAACTGTTTTTT
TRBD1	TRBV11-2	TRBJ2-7	CASSPARQGMYF	TGTGCCAGCAGCCCAGCACGACAGGGGATGTACTTC
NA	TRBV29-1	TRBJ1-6	CSALSGIGSPLHF	TGCAGCGCCCTCTCAGGGATAGGCTCACCCCTCCACTTT
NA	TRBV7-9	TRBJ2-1	CASSLIDPGYNEQFF	TGTGCCAGCAGCTTAATCGATCCGGGTTACAATGAGCAGTTCTTC
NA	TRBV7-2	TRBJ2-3	CASSYHGDTQYF	TGTGCCAGCAGCTACCACGGGGATACGCAGTATTTT
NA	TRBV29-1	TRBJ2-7	CSVSTTGPGEQYF	TGCAGCGTTAGCACCACAGGCCCCGGCGAGCAGTACTTC
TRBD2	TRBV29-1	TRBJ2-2	CSVRGLAGELFF	TGCAGCGTCCGTGGACTAGCCGGGGAGCTGTTTTTT
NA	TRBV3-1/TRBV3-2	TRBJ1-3	CASSQWLAGSGNTIYF	TGTGCCAGCAGCCAATGGCTTGCAGGCTCTGGAAACACCATATATTTT
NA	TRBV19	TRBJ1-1	CASSMGWRGPTNTEAFF	TGTGCCAGTAGTATGGGCTGGAGAGGGCCTACGAACACTGAAGCTTTCTTT
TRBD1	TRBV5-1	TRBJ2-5	CASSLGPTGAVGGTQYF	TGCGCCAGCAGCCTGGGCCCGACAGGGGCAGTTGGCGGGACCCAGTACTTC
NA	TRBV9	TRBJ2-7	CASSLGDTQEYYEQYF	TGTGCCAGCAGCCTGGGGGACACCCAAGAGTACTACGAGCAGTACTTC
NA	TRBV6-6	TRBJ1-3	CASSTGNTIYF	TGTGCCAGCAGCACTGGAAACACCATATATTTT